Shown below are 2 T cell receptor beta chains from a single sample sequenced in a study of memory CD4+ T cells and cytomegalovirus serostatus. Method: immunoSEQ multiplex PCR; TCRdb's copy keeps in-frame clones and lacks some. The sample records about 39,000 clones, over 65% being singletons. The sort gate was single viable CD3+CD4+CD8-CD45RO+ cells for memory CD4+ T cells. Sequenced: memory CD4+ T cells from blood. The receptors originated from an adult in good health and CMV-seronegative.

J is TRBJ1-3 and V is TRBV13; TRBD1 agrees at 9 bases. CDR1 PRHDT and CDR2 FYEKMQ come from the germline V gene (reference sequence). With V trimmed by 5 bases and J by 4 bases, 6 bases remained unmatched. The CDR3 runs 15 residues. The CDR3 bases are TGTGCCAGCAGCACCCGGACAGGGGTCGGAAACACCATATATTTT. Residues: CASSTRTGVGNTIYF. The full variable domain, in which reference TRBV13 and TRBJ1-3 provide the parts outside the CDR3, is AAGVIQSPRHLIKEKRETATLKCYPIPRHDTVYWYQQGPGQDPQFLISFYEKMQSDKGSIPDRFSAQQFSDYHSELNMSSLELGDSALYFCASSTRTGVGNTIYFGEGSWLTVV.

In this sample, this clone turned up once. The chain uses TRBV5-1 and TRBJ2-5; D possibly corresponds to TRBD1 (6 bases). There are 14 residues in the CDR3. The V gene's germline CDR1 is SGHRS and CDR2 YFSETQ. The ends were cut back, 2 bases at V and 1 base at J, with 9 bases in the middle. The CDR3 DNA reads as TGCGCCAGCAGCTTAACAGGGCGCCAAGAGACCCAGTACTTC. It encodes CASSLTGRQETQYF.